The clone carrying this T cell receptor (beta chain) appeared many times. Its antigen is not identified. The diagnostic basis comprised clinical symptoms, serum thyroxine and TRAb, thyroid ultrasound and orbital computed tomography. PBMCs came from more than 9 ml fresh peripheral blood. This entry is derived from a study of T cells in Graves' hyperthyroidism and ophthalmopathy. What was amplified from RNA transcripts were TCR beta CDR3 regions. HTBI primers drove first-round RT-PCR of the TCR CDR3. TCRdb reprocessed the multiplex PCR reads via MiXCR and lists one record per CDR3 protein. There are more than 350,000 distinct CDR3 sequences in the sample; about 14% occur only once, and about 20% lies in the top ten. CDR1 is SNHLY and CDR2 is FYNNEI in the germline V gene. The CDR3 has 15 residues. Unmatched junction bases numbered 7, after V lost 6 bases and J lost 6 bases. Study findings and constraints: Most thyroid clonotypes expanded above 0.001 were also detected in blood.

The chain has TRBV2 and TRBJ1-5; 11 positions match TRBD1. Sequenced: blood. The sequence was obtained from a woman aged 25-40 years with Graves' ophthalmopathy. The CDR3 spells CASSDRTGGTQPQHF. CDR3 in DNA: TGTGCCAGCAGCGACAGGACAGGGGGCACTCAGCCCCAGCATTTT.